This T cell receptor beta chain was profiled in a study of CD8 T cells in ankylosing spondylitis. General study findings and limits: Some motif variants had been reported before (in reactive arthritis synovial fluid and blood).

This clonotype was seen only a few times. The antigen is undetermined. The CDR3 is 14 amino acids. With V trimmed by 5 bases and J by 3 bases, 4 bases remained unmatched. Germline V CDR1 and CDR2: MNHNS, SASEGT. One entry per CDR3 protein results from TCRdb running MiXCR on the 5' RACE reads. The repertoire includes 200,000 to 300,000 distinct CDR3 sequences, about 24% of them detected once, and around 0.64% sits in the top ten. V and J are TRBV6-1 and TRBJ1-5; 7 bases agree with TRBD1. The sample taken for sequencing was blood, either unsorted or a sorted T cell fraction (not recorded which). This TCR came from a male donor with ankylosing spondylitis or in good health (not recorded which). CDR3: CASSRDSTNQPQHF. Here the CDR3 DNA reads TGTGCCAGCAGTCGGGACAGCACCAATCAGCCCCAGCATTTT.